Below, 21 T cell receptor beta chains from the same sample are listed, as sequenced in a study of T cells after yellow fever vaccination. TCRdb fed the 5' RACE reads into MiXCR, producing one record per CDR3 protein. The sample holds approximately 350,000 distinct CDR3 sequences, around 10% seen once. The sample in question was PBMCs, obtained on the day of the first yellow fever vaccination. The origin of the receptors is a man younger than 30 who received the YFV17D yellow fever vaccine.

This clonotype was found a few times. V usage is TRBV10-3 and J usage is TRBJ1-3; D gene uncertain. Looked up from germline, CDR1 is ENHRY and CDR2 is SYGVKD. V was trimmed by 8 bases and J by 2 bases, leaving 7 bases between them. The CDR3 covers 12 residues. CDR3 protein: CAIGSTGNTIYF. Written as DNA, the CDR3 is TGTGCCATCGGGTCAACTGGAAACACCATATATTTT.

There are a few counts of this clonotype. The J gene is TRBJ2-2, the V gene TRBV19; either TRBD1 or TRBD2 may supply D (5 bases each). The CDR3 contains 15 residues. The germline V gene encodes CDR1 LNHDA and CDR2 SQIVND (reference sequence). V was cut by 5 bases and J by 1 base, with 11 bases left in between. The CDR3 region is CASSGRQKNTGELFF. CDR3 in DNA: TGTGCCAGTAGTGGGAGACAGAAGAACACCGGGGAGCTGTTTTTT.

The V gene is TRBV5-1, the J gene TRBJ1-1, with 7 positions matching TRBD1. V gave up 0 bases and J gave up 1 base; unmatched junction bases: 6. This CDR3 has 16 amino acids. Germline CDR1 is SGHRS and CDR2 is YFSETQ. Here the CDR3 reads CASSLGAGGKNTEAFF. The DNA for the CDR3 is TGCGCCAGCAGCTTGGGGGCAGGGGGGAAGAACACTGAAGCTTTCTTT. The full variable domain, with the rest looked up from reference TRBV5-1 and TRBJ1-1, is KAGVTQTPRYLIKTRGQQVTLSCSPISGHRSVSWYQQTPGQGLQFLFEYFSETQRNKGNFPGRFSGRQFSNSRSEMNVSTLELGDSALYLCASSLGAGGKNTEAFFGQGTRLTVV.

The rearrangement links TRBV6-5 to TRBJ2-1; 7 bases fit TRBD2. The length of the CDR3 is 16 residues. Trimming at V came to 0 bases and at J to 5 bases, leaving 7 bases not matched to a gene. In germline, CDR1 is MNHEY, CDR2 SVGAGI. The CDR3 DNA follows: TGTGCCAGCAGTTACTCGACTGGGGGGGGAGACAATGAGCAGTTCTTC. Translation: CASSYSTGGGDNEQFF.

The chain employs TRBV5-1 and TRBJ1-3, with D maybe TRBD1 (6 bases). This CDR3 is 18 amino acids long. Trimming left V 0 bases short and J 0 bases short, with 16 bases between. Germline CDR1 SGHRS, CDR2 YFSETQ. In nucleotides, the CDR3 is TGCGCCAGCAGCTTGGGAGGACAGCTCCCATCCTCTGGAAACACCATATATTTT. Residues: CASSLGGQLPSSGNTIYF.

This clonotype appeared a few times. V and J are TRBV12-3 or TRBV12-4 and TRBJ1-2, with TRBD1 as a possible D gene (6 bases). The CDR3 length is 14 residues. Trimming left V 6 bases short and J 4 bases short, with 15 bases between. CDR3 DNA sequence: TGTGCCAGCAGGTCGGACAGCCTTCTCTATGGCTACACCTTC. It specifies CASRSDSLLYGYTF.

This clonotype has only a few counts. V is TRBV6-2 or TRBV6-3 and J is TRBJ2-3; TRBD2 matches at 13 bases. The V gene end was trimmed by 2 bases and the J gene end by 2 bases; junction bases not matched to a gene: 7. Germline loops: CDR1 MNHEY, CDR2 SVGEGT. The length of the CDR3 is 18 residues. The CDR3 DNA is TGTGCCAGCAGTTACATGACTAGCGGGGGGACCTACACAGATACGCAGTATTTT. This codes for CASSYMTSGGTYTDTQYF.

This clonotype was observed a few times. The chain couples TRBV28 to TRBJ1-5; D is perhaps TRBD1 (6 bases). The CDR3 has 17 amino acids. Germline loops: CDR1 MDHEN, CDR2 SYDVKM. V was trimmed by 6 bases and J by 4 bases, leaving 22 bases between them. CDR3 amino acids: CASRERATGTLNQPQHF. The CDR3 coding sequence is TGTGCCAGCAGAGAACGGGCGACCGGGACACTGAATCAGCCCCAGCATTTT.

This sequence joins TRBV20-1 and TRBJ2-5; D ambiguous. V lost 4 bases to trimming and J lost 4 bases, with 4 bases between them. The V gene's germline CDR1 is DFQATT and CDR2 SNEGSKA (reference sequence). The length of the CDR3 is 10 residues. The CDR3 is CSATRETQYF. The CDR3 region has the DNA TGCAGTGCTACCAGAGAGACCCAGTACTTC.

Only a few counts were recorded for this clonotype. This chain uses TRBV6-2 or TRBV6-3 with TRBJ1-6, with D perhaps TRBD1 (6 bases). CDR3 length equals 15 residues. Trimming shortened V by 5 bases and J by 1 base, and 9 bases separated the two germline ends. Per the germline V gene, CDR1 is MNHEY and CDR2 is SVGEGT. The CDR3: CASSPRGSYNSPLHF. The CDR3 DNA reads as TGTGCCAGCAGTCCCAGGGGTTCCTATAATTCACCCCTCCACTTT.

In its sample, this clonotype was seen once. The chain uses TRBV27 and TRBJ2-2; TRBD1 aligns across 9 bases. V was pared by 1 base and J by 6 bases, with 15 bases of the junction left unmatched. CDR3 length equals 19 residues. CDR1 and CDR2 (germline): MNHEY, SMNVEV (reference sequence). The chain's CDR3 is CASSLFPPGTGLVAGELFF. In DNA form, the CDR3 reads TGTGCCAGCAGTTTATTCCCCCCCGGGACAGGGTTGGTCGCCGGGGAGCTGTTTTTT.

Regarding this clonotype: The junction does not match germline at one end; this may be a read error. CDR3 loop: CDSSLAAGAGTDTQYF. CDR3 bases: TGTGACAGCAGCTTAGCAGCGGGGGCCGGCACAGATACGCAGTATTTT. The V call is TRBV7-9, the J call TRBJ2-3; 8 bases agree with TRBD2. CDR1 and CDR2 (germline): SEHNR, FQNEAQ (reference sequence). The CDR3 runs to 16 residues.

This clonotype turned up a few times. The rearrangement uses TRBV9 and TRBJ2-1, with D possibly TRBD1 on 6 matching bases. With 3 bases removed from V and 4 bases from J, the gap between germline ends came to 14 bases. Germline values: CDR1 SGDLS, CDR2 YYNGEE. The CDR3 is 15 amino acids. The CDR3 DNA reads TGTGCCAGCAGCGCAGCCCGACAGGCATACAATGAGCAGTTCTTC. The encoded protein is CASSAARQAYNEQFF.

The chain couples TRBV9 to TRBJ2-6, with D possibly matching TRBD1 (6 bases). CDR1 is SGDLS, CDR2 YYNGEE, per germline. The V end lost 4 bases, the J end lost 4 bases, and 12 bases lay between the germline ends. The CDR3 totals 15 residues. The CDR3, as DNA: TGTGCCAGCAGCCCAGACAGGCAAGGGGCCAACGTCCTGACTTTC. Translated: CASSPDRQGANVLTF.

This clonotype was recorded at least ten times. The chain links TRBV29-1 to TRBJ1-2, with D maybe TRBD1 (5 bases). The CDR3 contains 13 residues. The germline CDR1 and CDR2 sequences are SQVTM and ANQGSEA. Trimming took 4 bases from V and 5 from J, leaving 14 bases between them. CDR3 nucleotide sequence: TGCAGCGTTGTCCAGGAGACAGCATATGGCTACACCTTC. Its translation: CSVVQETAYGYTF. The full variable domain, its missing parts supplied by reference TRBV29-1 and TRBJ1-2, is SAVISQKPSRDICQRGTSLTIQCQVDSQVTMMFWYRQQPGQSLTLIATANQGSEATYESGFVIDKFPISRPNLTFSTLTVSNMSPEDSSIYLCSVVQETAYGYTFGSGTRLTVV.

This sequence joins TRBV29-1 and TRBJ1-2; possible D gene TRBD1, 6 bases. From germline, CDR1 is SQVTM and CDR2 ANQGSEA. V was cut by 6 bases and J by 8 bases, with 22 bases left in between. This CDR3 is built from 14 residues. The CDR3 nucleotides are TGCAGCGTCGCCTATGACACCTCGAGGGGGGGCTACACCTTC. Translated, it gives CSVAYDTSRGGYTF.

This clonotype has just a few counts. V usage is TRBV24-1 and J usage is TRBJ2-3; TRBD1 matches at 7 bases. Trimming removed 9 bases from V and 1 base from J; junction bases left unmatched: 9. This CDR3 has 15 residues. Germline values: CDR1 KGHDR, CDR2 SFDVKD. The CDR3 region is CATSAPGTGTDTQYF. CDR3 bases: TGTGCCACCTCTGCGCCAGGGACAGGCACAGATACGCAGTATTTT.

The CDR3 nucleotides read TGTGCCAGCAGCGTAGGGGTCAGGCAGCCCCAGCATTTT. It yields the protein CASSVGVRQPQHF. The chain couples TRBV9 to TRBJ1-5; D call uncertain. This CDR3 spans 13 amino acids. Trimming removed 0 bases from V and 7 bases from J, with 8 bases in between. Germline CDR1 and CDR2: SGDLS and YYNGEE. The entire variable domain, with the rest obtained from reference TRBV9 and TRBJ1-5, is as follows: DSGVTQTPKHLITATGQRVTLRCSPRSGDLSVYWYQQSLDQGLQFLIQYYNGEERAKGNILERFSAQQFPDLHSELNLSSLELGDSALYFCASSVGVRQPQHFGDGTRLSIL.

This CDR3 reads CASSLVLGVRETQYF. CDR3 coding DNA: TGCGCCAGCAGCTTGGTTCTGGGGGTGAGGGAGACCCAGTACTTC. The chain has TRBV5-1 and TRBJ2-5, with D tentatively TRBD1 or TRBD2 (5 bases each). The CDR3 length is 15 residues. V gave up 0 bases and J gave up 5 bases, with 14 bases separating them. Germline V gene sequence: CDR1 SGHRS, CDR2 YFSETQ.

This clonotype has a handful of counts. This chain connects TRBV4-1 to TRBJ2-7; tentative D call: TRBD1 (5 bases). The ends were cut back, 1 base at V and 6 bases at J, with 10 bases in the middle. CDR1 is MGHRA, CDR2 YSYEKL, per germline. The length of the CDR3 is 13 residues. The CDR3 loop is CASSQAKTGEQYF. The CDR3 region has the DNA TGCGCCAGCAGCCAAGCGAAAACAGGCGAGCAGTACTTC.

This clonotype showed up just a few times. This chain links TRBV6-2 or TRBV6-3 with TRBJ2-1; no firm D call. This CDR3 contains 16 residues. Trimming left V 2 bases short and J 0 bases short, with 11 bases between. The germline V gene encodes CDR1 MNHEY and CDR2 SVGEGT. CDR3 DNA: TGTGCCAGCAGTTACGTCCCAACAATCTCCTACAATGAGCAGTTCTTC. Amino acid sequence: CASSYVPTISYNEQFF.